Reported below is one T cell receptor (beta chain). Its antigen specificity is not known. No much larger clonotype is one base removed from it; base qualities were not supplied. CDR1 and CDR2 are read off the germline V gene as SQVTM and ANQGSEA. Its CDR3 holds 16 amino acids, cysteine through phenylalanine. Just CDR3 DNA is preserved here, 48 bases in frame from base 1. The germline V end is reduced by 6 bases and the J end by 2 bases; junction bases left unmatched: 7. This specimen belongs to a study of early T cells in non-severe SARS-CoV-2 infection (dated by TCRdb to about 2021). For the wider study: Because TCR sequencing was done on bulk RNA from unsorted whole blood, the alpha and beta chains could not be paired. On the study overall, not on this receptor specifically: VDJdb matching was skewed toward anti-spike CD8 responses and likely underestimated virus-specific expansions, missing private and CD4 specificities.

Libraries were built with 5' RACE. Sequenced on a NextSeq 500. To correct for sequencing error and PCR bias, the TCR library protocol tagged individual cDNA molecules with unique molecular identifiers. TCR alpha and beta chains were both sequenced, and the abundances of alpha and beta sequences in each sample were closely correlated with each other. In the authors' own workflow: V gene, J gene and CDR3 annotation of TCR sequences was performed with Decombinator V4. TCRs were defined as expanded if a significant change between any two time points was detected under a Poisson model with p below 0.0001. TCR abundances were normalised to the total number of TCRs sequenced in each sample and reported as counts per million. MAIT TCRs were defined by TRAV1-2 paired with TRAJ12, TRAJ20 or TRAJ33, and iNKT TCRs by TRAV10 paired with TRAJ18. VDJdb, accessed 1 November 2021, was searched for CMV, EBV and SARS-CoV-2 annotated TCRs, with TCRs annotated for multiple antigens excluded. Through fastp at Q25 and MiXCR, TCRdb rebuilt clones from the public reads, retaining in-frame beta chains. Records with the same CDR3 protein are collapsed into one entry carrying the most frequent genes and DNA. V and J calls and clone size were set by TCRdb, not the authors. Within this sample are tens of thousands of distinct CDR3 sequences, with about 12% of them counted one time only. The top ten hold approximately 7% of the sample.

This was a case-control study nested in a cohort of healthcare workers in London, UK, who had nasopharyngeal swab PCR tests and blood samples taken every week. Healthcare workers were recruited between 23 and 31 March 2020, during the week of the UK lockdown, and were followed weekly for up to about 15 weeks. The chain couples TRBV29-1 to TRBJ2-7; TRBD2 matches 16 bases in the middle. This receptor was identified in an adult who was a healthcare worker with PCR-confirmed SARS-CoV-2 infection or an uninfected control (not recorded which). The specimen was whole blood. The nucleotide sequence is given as TGCAGCGTCGCCGGGACTAGCGGGAGGGTCGCCTACGAGCAGTACTTC. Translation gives CSVAGTSGRVAYEQYF.